A selection of T cell receptor beta chains follows, all from one sample in a study of blood T cell repertoires in COVID-19. Measured with immunoSEQ multiplex PCR; TCRdb has only the in-frame clones, and not every one. The table lists 150,000 to 200,000 clones, approximately 91% of them singletons. The specimen was peripheral blood. Every receptor here comes from a man younger than 35 with acute or convalescent COVID-19. The CDR3 runs from the conserved cysteine through the conserved F or W. Each record gives: D gene, clone size, V gene, J gene, CDR3 DNA, CDR3 protein. The D gene is left open where the match is weak. The size entry is marked missing in some rows and otherwise reads once, few, many or a size class.

D gene: NA; clone size: NA; V gene: TRBV5-3; J gene: TRBJ1-4; CDR3 DNA: TGTGCCAGGATCAGGTTTAATGAAAAACTGTTTTTT; CDR3 protein: CARIRFNEKLFF
D gene: NA; clone size: NA; V gene: TRBV3-1/TRBV3-2; J gene: TRBJ1-2; CDR3 DNA: TGTGCCAGCAGCCACTACCTCCAGGGCTGGTCCGGGGGCTACACCTTC; CDR3 protein: CASSHYLQGWSGGYTF
D gene: TRBD1; clone size: NA; V gene: TRBV18; J gene: TRBJ1-2; CDR3 DNA: TGTGCCAGCTCACCAGTCCCGGGACAGGGAGGTGGCTATGGCTACACCTTC; CDR3 protein: CASSPVPGQGGGYGYTF
D gene: NA; clone size: NA; V gene: TRBV6-1; J gene: TRBJ1-1; CDR3 DNA: TGTGCCAGCAGTGGGGGGGTCGCTGAAGCTTTCTTT; CDR3 protein: CASSGGVAEAFF
D gene: NA; clone size: NA; V gene: TRBV5-6; J gene: TRBJ1-1; CDR3 DNA: TGTGCCAGCAGCTTAAGCGGGGGTAACACTGAAGCTTTCTTT; CDR3 protein: CASSLSGGNTEAFF
D gene: NA; clone size: NA; V gene: TRBV7-2; J gene: TRBJ1-1; CDR3 DNA: TGTGCCAGCAGCTTAAGATCGGGTGCCGCTGAAGCTTTCTTT; CDR3 protein: CASSLRSGAAEAFF
D gene: NA; clone size: NA; V gene: TRBV11-2; J gene: TRBJ1-1; CDR3 DNA: TGTGCCAGCAGCTTAGGTGGTATAAAGACAGACCAGAATACTGAAGCTTTCTTT; CDR3 protein: CASSLGGIKTDQNTEAFF
D gene: TRBD2; clone size: NA; V gene: TRBV4-1; J gene: TRBJ2-2; CDR3 DNA: TGCGCCAGCAGCCAGGGACTAGCGGGGGCCCACACCGGGGAGCTGTTTTTT; CDR3 protein: CASSQGLAGAHTGELFF
D gene: NA; clone size: few; V gene: TRBV6-2/TRBV6-3; J gene: TRBJ1-5; CDR3 DNA: TGTGCCAGCAGCCCGGGAGGCAATAATCAGCCCCAGCATTTT; CDR3 protein: CASSPGGNNQPQHF
D gene: NA; clone size: once; V gene: TRBV5-6; J gene: TRBJ2-2; CDR3 DNA: TGTGCCAGCAGCTTCATGGGGCAGGGGCTCCCCGGGGAGCTGTTTTTT; CDR3 protein: CASSFMGQGLPGELFF
D gene: NA; clone size: NA; V gene: TRBV9; J gene: TRBJ1-1; CDR3 DNA: TGTGCCAGCAGCGCCACGGGAGGGAACACTGAAGCTTTCTTT; CDR3 protein: CASSATGGNTEAFF
D gene: NA; clone size: NA; V gene: TRBV11-2; J gene: TRBJ2-1; CDR3 DNA: TGTGCCAGCAGCTTAGATAGGGGTGAGCAGTTCTTC; CDR3 protein: CASSLDRGEQFF
D gene: NA; clone size: once; V gene: TRBV7-9; J gene: TRBJ1-5; CDR3 DNA: TGTGCCAGCAGCTTCGGGTCCGGGGATCAGCCCCAGCATTTT; CDR3 protein: CASSFGSGDQPQHF
D gene: TRBD2; clone size: NA; V gene: TRBV5-1; J gene: TRBJ2-3; CDR3 DNA: TGCGCCAGCAGCTTGGACTCCCAGCGGGGGGGCCTTACAGATACGCAGTATTTT; CDR3 protein: CASSLDSQRGGLTDTQYF
D gene: TRBD1; clone size: NA; V gene: TRBV10-2; J gene: TRBJ1-4; CDR3 DNA: TGCGCCAGCAGTGCCCGGAAAGACTCAGGGGGGATCGGCGGTACTAATGAAAAACTGTTTTTT; CDR3 protein: CASSARKDSGGIGGTNEKLFF
D gene: NA; clone size: NA; V gene: TRBV5-1; J gene: TRBJ2-1; CDR3 DNA: TGCGCCAGCAGCTTGATTAAACTAGGACCCAATGAGCAGTTCTTC; CDR3 protein: CASSLIKLGPNEQFF
D gene: NA; clone size: few; V gene: TRBV12-1; J gene: TRBJ2-2; CDR3 DNA: TGTGCCAGCAGCCCCCCGAGAGGATCGGGAGGGTCGAACACCGGGGAGCTGTTTTTT; CDR3 protein: CASSPPRGSGGSNTGELFF
D gene: NA; clone size: NA; V gene: TRBV6-1; J gene: TRBJ1-1; CDR3 DNA: TGTGCCAGCAGTGAAGACAATTCTGAAGCTTTCTTT; CDR3 protein: CASSEDNSEAFF
D gene: NA; clone size: NA; V gene: TRBV15; J gene: TRBJ2-7; CDR3 DNA: TGTGCCACCAGCAGACCGGGTAGGACTTCCTCCTACGAGCAGTACTTC; CDR3 protein: CATSRPGRTSSYEQYF
D gene: TRBD1; clone size: NA; V gene: TRBV15; J gene: TRBJ2-7; CDR3 DNA: TGTGCCACCAGCAGAGTTGGACAGGGTATGTCTACCCTACGGGAGCAGTACTTC; CDR3 protein: CATSRVGQGMSTLREQYF
D gene: TRBD1; clone size: NA; V gene: TRBV4-1; J gene: TRBJ1-5; CDR3 DNA: TGCGCCAGCAGCCAAGTTGGGACAGGGGAGGGCAATCAGCCCCAGCATTTT; CDR3 protein: CASSQVGTGEGNQPQHF
D gene: NA; clone size: NA; V gene: TRBV24-1; J gene: TRBJ2-1; CDR3 DNA: TGTGCCACCGCGCTTTCTGGGATAGCGGAAACTATGAATGAGCAGTTCTTC; CDR3 protein: CATALSGIAETMNEQFF
D gene: NA; clone size: NA; V gene: TRBV7-9; J gene: TRBJ1-4; CDR3 DNA: TGTGCCAGCAGCTTGTCCCTGCAGCGTGAAAAACTGTTTTTT; CDR3 protein: CASSLSLQREKLFF